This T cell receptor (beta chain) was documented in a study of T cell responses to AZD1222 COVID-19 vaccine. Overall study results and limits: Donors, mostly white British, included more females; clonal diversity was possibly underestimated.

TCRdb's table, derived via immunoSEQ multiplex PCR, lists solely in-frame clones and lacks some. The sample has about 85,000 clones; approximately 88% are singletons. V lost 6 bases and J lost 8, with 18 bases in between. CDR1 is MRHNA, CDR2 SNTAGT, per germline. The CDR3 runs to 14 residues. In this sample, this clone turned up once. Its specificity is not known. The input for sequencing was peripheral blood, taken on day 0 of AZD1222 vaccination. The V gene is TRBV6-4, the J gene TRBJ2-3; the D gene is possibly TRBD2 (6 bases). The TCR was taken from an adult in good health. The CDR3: CASSERATVGTQYF. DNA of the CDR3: TGTGCCAGCAGCGAGCGGGCCACCGTAGGTACGCAGTATTTT.